This T cell receptor (beta chain) was recovered during a study of T cell responses to AZD1222 COVID-19 vaccine. General study findings and limits: Donor demographics were predominantly white British with a female majority; clonal diversity may be underestimated. Seropositive AZD1222 recipients at baseline numbered only five or six. In all cases, repertoires were sampled only after the peak T cell response. Reportedly, close to half of spike-specific TCRs are directed against unmutated variant regions.

Germline assignment: CDR1 SGHRS and CDR2 YFSETQ. The ends were cut back, 4 bases at V and 8 bases at J, with 18 bases in the middle. The CDR3 extends over 14 amino acids. Notes on this clone: The target antigen is unknown.

TCRdb's copy holds only in-frame clones and misses some; the assay was immunoSEQ multiplex PCR. The table shows about 150,000 clones, with under 95% occurring only once. J is TRBJ1-2 and V is TRBV5-1, with no clear D. The material sequenced was peripheral blood, taken on day 0 of AZD1222 vaccination. The source of this sequence is an adult in good health. This CDR3 reads CASSPGFGSPGYTF. The CDR3 DNA reads TGCGCCAGCAGCCCCGGGTTTGGGAGCCCGGGCTACACCTTC.